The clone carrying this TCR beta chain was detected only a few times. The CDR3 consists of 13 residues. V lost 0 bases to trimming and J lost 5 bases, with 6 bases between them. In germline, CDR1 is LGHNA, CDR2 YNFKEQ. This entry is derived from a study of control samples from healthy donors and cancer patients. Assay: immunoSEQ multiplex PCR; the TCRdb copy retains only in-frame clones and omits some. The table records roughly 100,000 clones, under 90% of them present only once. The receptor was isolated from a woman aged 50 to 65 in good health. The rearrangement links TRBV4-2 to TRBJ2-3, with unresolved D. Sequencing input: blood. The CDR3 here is CASSQEWGDTQYF. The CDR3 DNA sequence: TGTGCCAGCAGCCAAGAATGGGGAGATACGCAGTATTTT.